Following are 8 T cell receptor beta chains from one sample sequenced in a study of blood T cell repertoires in COVID-19. TCRdb keeps only in-frame clones here, not all; method: immunoSEQ multiplex PCR. The sample has about 190,000 clones, roughly 80% seen once. Specimen: PBMCs or T cells enriched from blood (not recorded which). The receptors derive from a woman aged 25 to 39 who had recovered from COVID-19.

The chain is built from TRBV19 and TRBJ2-1, with D possibly being TRBD2 (6 bases). V was shortened by 3 bases and J by 3 bases, with 9 bases between the two germline ends. Germline V gene data show CDR1 as LNHDA and CDR2 as SQIVND (reference sequence). The CDR3 runs to 14 residues. CDR3 sequence reads: CASSIPRGYNEQFF. Here the CDR3 DNA reads TGTGCCAGTAGTATCCCGCGGGGCTACAATGAGCAGTTCTTC.

V usage is TRBV5-1 and J usage is TRBJ1-6; D gene ambiguous. The CDR3 consists of 15 residues. CDR1 and CDR2 from the germline V gene are SGHRS and YFSETQ. Trimming shortened V by 4 bases and J by 7 bases, and 15 bases separated the two germline ends. DNA for the CDR3: TGCGCCAGCAGCGATGGGAGCTTAGGGAATTCACCCCTCCACTTT. This codes for CASSDGSLGNSPLHF.

Only a few counts were recorded for this clone. This sequence joins TRBV7-9 and TRBJ1-2; D is possibly TRBD1 (6 bases). The V end was cut by 1 base, the J end by 6 bases, with 12 bases between. The CDR3 is 14 amino acids. Germline V CDR1 and CDR2: SEHNR, FQNEAQ (reference sequence). The chain's CDR3 is CASSLVAGAHGYTF. The CDR3 nucleotides read TGTGCCAGCAGCTTAGTGGCAGGGGCGCATGGCTACACCTTC.

The chain carries TRBV5-1 and TRBJ2-5, with 7 bases that match TRBD2. CDR3 length: 15 amino acids. The V and J ends lost 4 bases and 3 bases, in that order; junction bases with no gene match: 9. Germline loops: CDR1 SGHRS, CDR2 YFSETQ. The CDR3 reads CASSLRGLPKETQYF. In DNA, the CDR3 is TGCGCCAGCAGCCTGCGGGGACTACCGAAAGAGACCCAGTACTTC.

The CDR3 bases are TGTGCCACCCCGACTAGCGGGGGAACACCTTCGGAGCTGTTTTTT. This gives the protein CATPTSGGTPSELFF. This chain joins TRBV27 and TRBJ2-2; TRBD2 matches 12 bases. The CDR3 spans 15 residues. Germline V gene sequence: CDR1 MNHEY, CDR2 SMNVEV (reference sequence). J gave up 10 bases and V 10 bases, and 13 bases lay outside the gene matches.

As regards this clone: Other DNA sequences in the sample encode the same CDR3. This chain joins TRBV9 and TRBJ2-5, with TRBD2 matching over 7 bases. The length of the CDR3 is 13 residues. The germline CDR1 and CDR2 sequences are SGDLS and YYNGEE. The J segment lost 5 bases and the V segment lost 0 bases, leaving 1 base of the junction unmatched. The CDR3 region is CASSVVSGETQYF. The CDR3 nucleotides are TGTGCCAGCAGCGTAGTTAGCGGGGAGACCCAGTACTTC.

The chain has TRBV28 and TRBJ1-3; 7 nucleotides line up with TRBD1. The CDR3 is made up of 12 amino acids. Germline CDR1 and CDR2: MDHEN and SYDVKM. V lost 6 bases, J lost 13 bases, and 9 bases stayed unmatched. Here the CDR3 DNA reads TGTGCCAGCAGACCTCCGGGACAGTCAATATATTTT. Its translation: CASRPPGQSIYF. The full variable domain, completed using reference TRBV28 and TRBJ1-3, is DVKVTQSSRYLVKRTGEKVFLECVQDMDHENMFWYRQDPGLGLRLIYFSYDVKMKEKGDIPEGYSVSREKKERFSLILESASTNQTSMYLCASRPPGQSIYFGEGSWLTVV.

The chain couples TRBV29-1 to TRBJ2-7; 11 bases fit TRBD2. CDR3 length: 14 amino acids. With 0 bases clipped from V and 9 bases from J, the junction kept 7 bases outside the gene matches. Germline V gene data show CDR1 as SQVTM and CDR2 as ANQGSEA. The DNA of the CDR3 is TGCAGCGTTGAAGATCCTCCTAGCGGGGGGACGCAGTACGTC. The encoded protein is CSVEDPPSGGTQYV.